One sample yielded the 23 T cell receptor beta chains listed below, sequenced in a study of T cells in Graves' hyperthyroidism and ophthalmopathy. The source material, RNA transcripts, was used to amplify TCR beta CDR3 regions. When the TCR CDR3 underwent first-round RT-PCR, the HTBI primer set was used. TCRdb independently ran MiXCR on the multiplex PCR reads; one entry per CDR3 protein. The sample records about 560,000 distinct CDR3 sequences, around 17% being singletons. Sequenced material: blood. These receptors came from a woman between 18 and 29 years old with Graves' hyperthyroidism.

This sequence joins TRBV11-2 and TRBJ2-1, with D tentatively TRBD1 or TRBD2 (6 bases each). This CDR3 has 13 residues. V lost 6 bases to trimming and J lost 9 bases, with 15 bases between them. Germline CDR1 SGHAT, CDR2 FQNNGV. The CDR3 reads CASSWVQGGEQFF. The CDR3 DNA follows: TGTGCCAGCAGTTGGGTACAGGGAGGTGAGCAGTTCTTC.

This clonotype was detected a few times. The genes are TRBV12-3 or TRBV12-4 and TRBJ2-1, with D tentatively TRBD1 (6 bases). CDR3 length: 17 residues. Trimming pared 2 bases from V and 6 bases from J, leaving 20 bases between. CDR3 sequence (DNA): TGTGCCAGCAGTTTACATCGTGGATTAGGGGGACCCAATGAGCAGTTCTTC. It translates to CASSLHRGLGGPNEQFF.

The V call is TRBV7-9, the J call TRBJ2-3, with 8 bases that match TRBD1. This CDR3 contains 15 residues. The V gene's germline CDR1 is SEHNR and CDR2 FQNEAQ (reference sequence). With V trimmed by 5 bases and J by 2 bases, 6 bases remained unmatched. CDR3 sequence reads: CASSPRQGITDTQYF. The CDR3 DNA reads TGTGCCAGCAGCCCCCGACAGGGGATCACAGATACGCAGTATTTT.

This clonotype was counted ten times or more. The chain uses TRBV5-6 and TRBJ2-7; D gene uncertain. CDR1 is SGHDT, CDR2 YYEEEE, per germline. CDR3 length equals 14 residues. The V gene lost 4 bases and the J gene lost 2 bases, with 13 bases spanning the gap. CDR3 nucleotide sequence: TGTGCCAGCAGCATTGGACCCTTCACCTACGAGCAGTACTTC. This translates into CASSIGPFTYEQYF.

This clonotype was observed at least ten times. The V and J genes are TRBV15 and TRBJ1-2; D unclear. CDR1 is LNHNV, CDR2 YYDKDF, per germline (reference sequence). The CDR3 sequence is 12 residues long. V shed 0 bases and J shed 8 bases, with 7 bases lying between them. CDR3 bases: TGTGCCACCAGCAGAGATATGGACGGCTACACCTTC. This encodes CATSRDMDGYTF. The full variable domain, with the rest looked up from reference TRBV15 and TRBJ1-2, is DAMVIQNPRYQVTQFGKPVTLSCSQTLNHNVMYWYQQKSSQAPKLLFHYYDKDFNNEADTPDNFQSRRPNTSFCFLDIRSPGLGDTAMYLCATSRDMDGYTFGSGTRLTVV.

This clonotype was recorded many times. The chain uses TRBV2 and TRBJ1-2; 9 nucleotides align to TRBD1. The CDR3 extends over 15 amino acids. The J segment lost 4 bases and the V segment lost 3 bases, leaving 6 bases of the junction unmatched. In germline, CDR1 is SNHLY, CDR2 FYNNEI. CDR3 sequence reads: CASSERGTGTYGYTF. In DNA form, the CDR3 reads TGTGCCAGCAGTGAGCGCGGGACAGGGACCTATGGCTACACCTTC.

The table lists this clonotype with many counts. In DNA, the CDR3 is TGTGCCAGCAGTGGACCCCTCGTCCACACGGGCAGTGCCAGGGGGGAGCTGTTTTTT. Its translation is CASSGPLVHTGSARGELFF. This chain joins TRBV6-1 and TRBJ2-2, with D unclear. V was cut by 4 bases and J by 8 bases, with 29 bases left in between. CDR1 and CDR2 (germline): MNHNS, SASEGT. The CDR3 runs 19 residues.

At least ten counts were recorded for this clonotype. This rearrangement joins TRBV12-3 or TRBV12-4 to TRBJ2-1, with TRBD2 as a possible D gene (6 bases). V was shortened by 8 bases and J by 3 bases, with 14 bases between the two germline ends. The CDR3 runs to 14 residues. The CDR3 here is CASLLGGRYNEQFF. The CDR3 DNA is TGTGCCAGCTTGTTGGGAGGCCGCTACAATGAGCAGTTCTTC.

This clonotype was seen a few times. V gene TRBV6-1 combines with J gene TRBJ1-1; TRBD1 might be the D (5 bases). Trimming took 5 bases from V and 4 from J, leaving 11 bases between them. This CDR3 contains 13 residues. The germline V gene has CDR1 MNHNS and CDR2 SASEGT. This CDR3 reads CASSMLDTTEAFF. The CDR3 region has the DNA TGTGCCAGCAGTATGTTGGACACCACTGAAGCTTTCTTT.

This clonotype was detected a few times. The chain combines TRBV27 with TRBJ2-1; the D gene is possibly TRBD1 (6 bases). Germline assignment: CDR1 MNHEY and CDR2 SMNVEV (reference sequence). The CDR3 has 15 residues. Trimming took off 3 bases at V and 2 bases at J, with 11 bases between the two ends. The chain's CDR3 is CASSFRGGTYNEQFF. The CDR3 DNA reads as TGTGCCAGCAGTTTTAGAGGGGGAACCTACAATGAGCAGTTCTTC.

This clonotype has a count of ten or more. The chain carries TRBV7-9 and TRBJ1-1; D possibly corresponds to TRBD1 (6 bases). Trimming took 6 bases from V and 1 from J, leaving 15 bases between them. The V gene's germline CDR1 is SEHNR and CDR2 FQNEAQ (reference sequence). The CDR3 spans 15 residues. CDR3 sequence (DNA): TGTGCCAGCAGTCGAACACAGGGTGAGAACACTGAAGCTTTCTTT. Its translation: CASSRTQGENTEAFF.

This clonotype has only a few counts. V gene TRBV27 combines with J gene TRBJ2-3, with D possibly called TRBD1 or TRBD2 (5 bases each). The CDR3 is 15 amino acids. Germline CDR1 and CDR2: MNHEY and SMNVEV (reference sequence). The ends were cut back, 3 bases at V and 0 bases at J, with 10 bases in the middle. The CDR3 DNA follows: TGTGCCAGCAGTTTTCTTGGGGGTAGCACAGATACGCAGTATTTT. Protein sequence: CASSFLGGSTDTQYF.

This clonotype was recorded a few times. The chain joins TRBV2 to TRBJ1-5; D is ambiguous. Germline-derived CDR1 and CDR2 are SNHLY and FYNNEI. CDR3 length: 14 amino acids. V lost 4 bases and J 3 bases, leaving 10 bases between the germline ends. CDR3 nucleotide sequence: TGTGCCAGCAGTGTCGCAGGCTACAATCAGCCCCAGCATTTT. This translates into CASSVAGYNQPQHF.

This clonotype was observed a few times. The DNA for the CDR3 is TGTGCCAGCAGCGTAGGAGGGGGCGTCACTGAAGCTTTCTTT. Amino acids: CASSVGGGVTEAFF. The V and J genes are TRBV9 and TRBJ1-1; the match to TRBD1 covers 7 bases. The CDR3 extends over 14 amino acids. Germline assignment: CDR1 SGDLS and CDR2 YYNGEE. Trimming removed 0 bases from V and 4 bases from J; junction bases left unmatched: 3.

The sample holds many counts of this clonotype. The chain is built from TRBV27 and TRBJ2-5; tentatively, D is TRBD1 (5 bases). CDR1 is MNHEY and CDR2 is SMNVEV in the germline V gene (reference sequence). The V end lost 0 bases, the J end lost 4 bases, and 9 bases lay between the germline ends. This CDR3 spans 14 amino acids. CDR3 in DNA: TGTGCCAGCAGTTTATCCCAGGGTGGAGAGACCCAGTACTTC. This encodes CASSLSQGGETQYF.

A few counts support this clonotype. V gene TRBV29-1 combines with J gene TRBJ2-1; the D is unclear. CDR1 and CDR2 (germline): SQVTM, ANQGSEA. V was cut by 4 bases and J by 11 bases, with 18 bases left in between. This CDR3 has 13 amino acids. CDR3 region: CSVAPVPEMQQFF. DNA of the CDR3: TGCAGCGTTGCCCCAGTGCCTGAGATGCAGCAGTTCTTC.

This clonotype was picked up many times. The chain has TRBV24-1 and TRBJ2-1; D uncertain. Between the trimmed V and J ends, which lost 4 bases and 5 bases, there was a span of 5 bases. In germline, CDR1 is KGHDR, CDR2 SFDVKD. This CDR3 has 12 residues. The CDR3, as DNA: TGTGCCACCAGTGAAAATCACAATGAGCAGTTCTTC. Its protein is CATSENHNEQFF.

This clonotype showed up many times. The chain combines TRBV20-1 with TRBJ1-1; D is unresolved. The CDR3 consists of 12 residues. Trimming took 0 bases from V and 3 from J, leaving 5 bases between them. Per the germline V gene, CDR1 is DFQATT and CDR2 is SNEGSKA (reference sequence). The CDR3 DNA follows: TGCAGTGCTAGAGAGAGGGACACTGAAGCTTTCTTT. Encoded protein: CSARERDTEAFF.

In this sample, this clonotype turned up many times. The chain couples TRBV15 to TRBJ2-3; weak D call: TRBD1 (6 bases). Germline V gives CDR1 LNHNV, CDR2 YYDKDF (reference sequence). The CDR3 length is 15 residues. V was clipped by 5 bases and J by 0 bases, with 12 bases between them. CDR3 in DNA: TGTGCCACCAGCGGAGGACAGTCTAGCACAGATACGCAGTATTTT. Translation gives CATSGGQSSTDTQYF.

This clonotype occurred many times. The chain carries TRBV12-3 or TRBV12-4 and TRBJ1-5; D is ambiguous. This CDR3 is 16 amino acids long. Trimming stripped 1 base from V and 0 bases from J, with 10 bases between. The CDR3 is CASSLDSGYSNQPQHF. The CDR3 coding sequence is TGTGCCAGCAGTTTAGACTCCGGGTATAGCAATCAGCCCCAGCATTTT.

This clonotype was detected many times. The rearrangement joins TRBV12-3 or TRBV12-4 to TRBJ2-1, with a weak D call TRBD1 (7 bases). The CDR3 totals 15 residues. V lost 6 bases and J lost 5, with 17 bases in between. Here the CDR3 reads CASRRDRVVDNEQFF. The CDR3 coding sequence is TGTGCCAGCAGGCGGGACAGAGTAGTTGACAATGAGCAGTTCTTC.

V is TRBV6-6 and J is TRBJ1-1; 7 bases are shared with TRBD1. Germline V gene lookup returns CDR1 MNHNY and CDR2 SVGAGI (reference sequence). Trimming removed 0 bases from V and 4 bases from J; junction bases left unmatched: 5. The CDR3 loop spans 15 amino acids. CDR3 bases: TGTGCCAGCAGTTACTCGTTCAGGGGGGGCACTGAAGCTTTCTTT. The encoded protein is CASSYSFRGGTEAFF.

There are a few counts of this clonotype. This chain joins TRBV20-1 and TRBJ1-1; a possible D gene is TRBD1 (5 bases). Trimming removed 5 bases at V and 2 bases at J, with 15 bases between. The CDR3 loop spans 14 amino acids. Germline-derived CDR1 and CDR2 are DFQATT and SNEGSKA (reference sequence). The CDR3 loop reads CSAGARWANTEAFF. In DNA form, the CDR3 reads TGCAGTGCTGGGGCCCGTTGGGCCAACACTGAAGCTTTCTTT.